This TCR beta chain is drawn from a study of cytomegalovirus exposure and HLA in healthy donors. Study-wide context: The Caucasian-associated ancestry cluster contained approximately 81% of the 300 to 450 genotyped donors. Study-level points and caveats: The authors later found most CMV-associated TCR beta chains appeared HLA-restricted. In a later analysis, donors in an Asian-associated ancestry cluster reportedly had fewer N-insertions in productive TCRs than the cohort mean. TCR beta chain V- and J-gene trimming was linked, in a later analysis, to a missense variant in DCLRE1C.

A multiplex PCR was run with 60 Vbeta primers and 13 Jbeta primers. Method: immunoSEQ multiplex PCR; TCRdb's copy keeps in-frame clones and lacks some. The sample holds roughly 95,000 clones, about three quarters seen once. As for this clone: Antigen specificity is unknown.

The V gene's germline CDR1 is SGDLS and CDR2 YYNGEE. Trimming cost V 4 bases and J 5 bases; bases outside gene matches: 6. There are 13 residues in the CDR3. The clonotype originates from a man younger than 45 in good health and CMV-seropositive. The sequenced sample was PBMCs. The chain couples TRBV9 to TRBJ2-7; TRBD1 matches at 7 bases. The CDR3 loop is CASSSRGGDEQYF. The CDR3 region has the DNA TGTGCCAGCAGCTCTCGAGGGGGCGACGAGCAGTACTTC. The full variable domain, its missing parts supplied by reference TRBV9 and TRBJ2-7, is DSGVTQTPKHLITATGQRVTLRCSPRSGDLSVYWYQQSLDQGLQFLIQYYNGEERAKGNILERFSAQQFPDLHSELNLSSLELGDSALYFCASSSRGGDEQYFGPGTRLTVT.